The clone carrying this T cell receptor (delta chain) is termed medium-sized. The identical CDR3 is also encoded by other nucleotide sequences in the sample. TCRdb fed the RT-PCR reads into CATT to redo clone calling. Of approximately 1,300 delta-chain clones in the sample, about 5.1% are singletons; the top ten hold more than 45%. The data originate from a study of gamma-delta T cells after stem cell transplantation. The CDR3 covers 22 residues. In germline, CDR1 is TSWWSYY, CDR2 QGS. J lost 5 bases, V lost 4 bases, and 28 bases had no gene match. The V and J genes are TRDV1 and TRDJ1, with TRDD3 matching 10 bases. The sample consisted of gamma-delta T cells. This TCR was recovered from a human donor. It is not recorded whose cells these are; they may come from a transplant donor. In nucleotides, the CDR3 is TGTGCTCTTGGGGCCCTTCGCCTCCTTCCTTTTTTATTACTGGGGGATCCTGATAAACTCATCTTT. Its protein product is CALGALRLLPFLLLGDPDKLIF.